This T cell receptor (beta chain) was found in a study of blood T cell repertoires in COVID-19. Study-level background: Sites in the United States, Italy and Spain provided acute and convalescent COVID-19 samples. Sources were T cells, B-cell-depleted T cells, or PBMCs; the material itself was cDNA or gDNA.

Original processing methods: Scientists estimated how many nucleated cells there were by amplifying reference gene primers. TCRdb's copy holds only in-frame clones and misses some; the assay was immunoSEQ multiplex PCR. That table furnishes V, J and clone size, whereas the DNA furnished D and trimming. The sample yields 250,000 to 300,000 clones, approximately 86% seen once. This clone was observed many times. Germline assignment: CDR1 LGHNA and CDR2 YSLEER. This CDR3 is 16 amino acids long. Germline trimming cut 3 bases from V and 2 bases from J; bases unmatched to any gene: 7. The genes are TRBV4-3 and TRBJ2-7, with 10 positions matching TRBD1. This clonotype was obtained from a man aged 25-40 years with active or convalescent COVID-19. Sequenced material: peripheral blood. The CDR3 protein is CASSHSGTGEAYEQYF. The CDR3 nucleotides read TGCGCCAGCAGCCACTCCGGGACAGGGGAAGCCTACGAGCAGTACTTC.